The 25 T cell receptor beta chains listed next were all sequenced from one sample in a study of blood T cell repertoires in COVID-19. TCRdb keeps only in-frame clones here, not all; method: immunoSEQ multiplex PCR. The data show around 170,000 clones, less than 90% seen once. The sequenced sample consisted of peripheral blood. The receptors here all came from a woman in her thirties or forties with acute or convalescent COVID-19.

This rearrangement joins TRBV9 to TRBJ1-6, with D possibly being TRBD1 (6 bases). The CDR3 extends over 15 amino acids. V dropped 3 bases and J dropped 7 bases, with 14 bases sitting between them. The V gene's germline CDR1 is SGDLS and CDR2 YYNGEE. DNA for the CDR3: TGTGCCAGCAGCGCCGCCGGGACAACAAATTCACCCCTCCACTTT. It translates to CASSAAGTTNSPLHF.

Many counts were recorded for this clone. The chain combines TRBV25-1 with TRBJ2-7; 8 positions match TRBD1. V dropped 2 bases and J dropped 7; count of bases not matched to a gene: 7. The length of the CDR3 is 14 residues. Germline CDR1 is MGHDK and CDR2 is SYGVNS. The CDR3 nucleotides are TGTGCCAGCAGTGAACCGCAGGGGGCGAATGAGCAGTACTTC. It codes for CASSEPQGANEQYF.

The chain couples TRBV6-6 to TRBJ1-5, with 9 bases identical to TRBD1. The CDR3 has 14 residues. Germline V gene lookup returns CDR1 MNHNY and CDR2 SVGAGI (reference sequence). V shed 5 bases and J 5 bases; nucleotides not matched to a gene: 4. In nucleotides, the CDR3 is TGTGCCAGCAGTACGGGGACAGGGCATCAGCCCCAGCATTTT. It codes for CASSTGTGHQPQHF.

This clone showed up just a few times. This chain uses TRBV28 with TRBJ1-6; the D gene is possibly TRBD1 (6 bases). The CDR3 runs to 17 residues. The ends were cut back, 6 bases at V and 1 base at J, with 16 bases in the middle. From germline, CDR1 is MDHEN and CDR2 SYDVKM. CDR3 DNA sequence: TGTGCCAGCAGCCTCCTGCGGGGGGCATCCTATAATTCACCCCTCCACTTT. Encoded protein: CASSLLRGASYNSPLHF. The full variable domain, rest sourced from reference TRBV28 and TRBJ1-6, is DVKVTQSSRYLVKRTGEKVFLECVQDMDHENMFWYRQDPGLGLRLIYFSYDVKMKEKGDIPEGYSVSREKKERFSLILESASTNQTSMYLCASSLLRGASYNSPLHFGNGTRLTVT.

The CDR3 region has the DNA TGTGCCATCAGACCGGGACTGATCCAAAAAAAAGCTTTCTTT. It translates to CAIRPGLIQKKAFF. The chain employs TRBV10-3 and TRBJ1-1; D may be TRBD1 (5 bases). CDR1 and CDR2 from the germline V gene are ENHRY and SYGVKD. Trimming took 6 bases from V and 9 from J, leaving 20 bases between them. This CDR3 contains 14 residues.

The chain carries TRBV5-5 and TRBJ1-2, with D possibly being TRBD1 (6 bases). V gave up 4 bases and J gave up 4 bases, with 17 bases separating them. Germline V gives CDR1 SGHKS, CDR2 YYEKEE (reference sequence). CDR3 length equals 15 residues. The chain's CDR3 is CASSQAGGGFYGYTF. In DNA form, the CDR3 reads TGTGCCAGCAGCCAGGCGGGGGGCGGATTCTATGGCTACACCTTC.

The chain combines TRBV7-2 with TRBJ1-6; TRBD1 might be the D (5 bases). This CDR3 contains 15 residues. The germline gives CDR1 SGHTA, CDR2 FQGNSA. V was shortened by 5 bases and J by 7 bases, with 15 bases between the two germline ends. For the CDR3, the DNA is TGTGCCAGCAGCCCTCACAGGATAAAAAATTCACCCCTCCACTTT. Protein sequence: CASSPHRIKNSPLHF.

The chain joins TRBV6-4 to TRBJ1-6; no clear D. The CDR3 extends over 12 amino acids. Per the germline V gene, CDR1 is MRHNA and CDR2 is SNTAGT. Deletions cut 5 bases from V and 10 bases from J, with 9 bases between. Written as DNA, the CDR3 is TGTGCCAGCAGTCCCCCAGGATCACCCCTCCACTTT. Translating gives CASSPPGSPLHF.

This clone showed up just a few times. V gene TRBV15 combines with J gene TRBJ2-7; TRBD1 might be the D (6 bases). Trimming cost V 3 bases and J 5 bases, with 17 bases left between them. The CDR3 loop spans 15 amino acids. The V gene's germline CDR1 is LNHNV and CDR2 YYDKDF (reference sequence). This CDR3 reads CATSRDQQGYDEQYF. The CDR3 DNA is TGTGCCACCAGCAGGGACCAACAGGGTTACGACGAGCAGTACTTC.

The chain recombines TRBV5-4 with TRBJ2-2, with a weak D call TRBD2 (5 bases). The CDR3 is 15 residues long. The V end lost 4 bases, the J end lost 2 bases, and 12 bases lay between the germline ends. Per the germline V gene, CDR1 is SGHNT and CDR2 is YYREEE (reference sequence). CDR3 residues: CASSKRLLNTGELFF. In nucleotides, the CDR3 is TGTGCCAGCAGCAAGCGACTATTAAACACCGGGGAGCTGTTTTTT.

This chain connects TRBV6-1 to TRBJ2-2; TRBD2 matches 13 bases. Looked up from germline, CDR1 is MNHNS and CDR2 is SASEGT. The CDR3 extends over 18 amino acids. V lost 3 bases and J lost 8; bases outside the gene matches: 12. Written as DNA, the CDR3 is TGTGCCAGCAGTGAGGGGCGACTAGCGGGGGGACCCGGGGGGGAGCTGTTTTTT. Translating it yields CASSEGRLAGGPGGELFF.

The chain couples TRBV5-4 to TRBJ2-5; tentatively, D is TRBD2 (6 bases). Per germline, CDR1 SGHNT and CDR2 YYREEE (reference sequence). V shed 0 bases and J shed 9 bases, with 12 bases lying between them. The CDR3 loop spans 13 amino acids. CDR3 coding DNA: TGTGCCAGCAGCTTGGGGCGGGAACAAGCCCAGTACTTC. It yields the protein CASSLGREQAQYF.

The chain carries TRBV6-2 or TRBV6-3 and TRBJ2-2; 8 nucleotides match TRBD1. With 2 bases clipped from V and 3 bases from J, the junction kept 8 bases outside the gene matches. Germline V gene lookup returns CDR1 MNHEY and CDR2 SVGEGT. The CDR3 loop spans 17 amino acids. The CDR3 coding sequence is TGTGCCAGCAGTTACGATTACGAGACAGGGGACACCGGGGAGCTGTTTTTT. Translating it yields CASSYDYETGDTGELFF.

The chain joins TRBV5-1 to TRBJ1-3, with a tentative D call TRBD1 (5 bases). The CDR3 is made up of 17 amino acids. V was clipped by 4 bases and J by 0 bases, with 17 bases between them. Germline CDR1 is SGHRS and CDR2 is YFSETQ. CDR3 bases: TGCGCCAGCAGCAGCCTAGGGGAACTCAGCTCTGGAAACACCATATATTTT. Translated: CASSSLGELSSGNTIYF.

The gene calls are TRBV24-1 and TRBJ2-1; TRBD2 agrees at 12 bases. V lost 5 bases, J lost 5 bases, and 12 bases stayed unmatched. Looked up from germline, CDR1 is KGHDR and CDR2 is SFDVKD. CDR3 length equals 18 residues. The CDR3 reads CATSGPGLAGRVDNEQFF. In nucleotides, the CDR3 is TGTGCCACCAGTGGCCCGGGACTAGCGGGCCGTGTTGACAATGAGCAGTTCTTC.

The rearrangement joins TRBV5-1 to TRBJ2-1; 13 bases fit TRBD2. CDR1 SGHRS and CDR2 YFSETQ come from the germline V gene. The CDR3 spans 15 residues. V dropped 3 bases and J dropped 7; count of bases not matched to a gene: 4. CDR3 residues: CASSSLAGGPNEQFF. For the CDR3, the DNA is TGCGCCAGCAGCTCACTAGCGGGAGGGCCGAATGAGCAGTTCTTC. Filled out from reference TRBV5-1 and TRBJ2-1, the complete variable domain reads KAGVTQTPRYLIKTRGQQVTLSCSPISGHRSVSWYQQTPGQGLQFLFEYFSETQRNKGNFPGRFSGRQFSNSRSEMNVSTLELGDSALYLCASSSLAGGPNEQFFGPGTRLTVL.

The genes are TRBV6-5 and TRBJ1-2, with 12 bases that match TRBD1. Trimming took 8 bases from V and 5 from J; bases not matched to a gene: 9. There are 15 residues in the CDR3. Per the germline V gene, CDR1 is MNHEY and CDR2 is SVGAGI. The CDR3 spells CASPGQGAGWYGYTF. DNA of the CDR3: TGTGCCAGCCCGGGACAGGGGGCTGGTTGGTATGGCTACACCTTC.

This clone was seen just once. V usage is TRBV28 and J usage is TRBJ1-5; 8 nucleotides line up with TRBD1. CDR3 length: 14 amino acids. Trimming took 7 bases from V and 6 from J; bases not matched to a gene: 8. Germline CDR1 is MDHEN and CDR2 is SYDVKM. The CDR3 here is CASKRSDRVQPQHF. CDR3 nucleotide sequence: TGTGCCAGCAAACGATCGGACAGGGTTCAGCCCCAGCATTTT.

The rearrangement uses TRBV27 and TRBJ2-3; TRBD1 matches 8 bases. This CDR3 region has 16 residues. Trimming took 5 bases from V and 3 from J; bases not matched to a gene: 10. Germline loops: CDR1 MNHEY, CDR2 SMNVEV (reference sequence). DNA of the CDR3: TGTGCCAGCAGTCGAGGGGCAGGGGGCTCGACAGATACGCAGTATTTT. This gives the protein CASSRGAGGSTDTQYF.

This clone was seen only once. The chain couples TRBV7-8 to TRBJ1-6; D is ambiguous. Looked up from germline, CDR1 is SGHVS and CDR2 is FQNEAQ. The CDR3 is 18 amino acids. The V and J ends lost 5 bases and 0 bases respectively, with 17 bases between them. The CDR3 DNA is TGTGCCAGCAGCGCGGCCGTTGGGAGGAGCTCCTATAATTCACCCCTCCACTTT. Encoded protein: CASSAAVGRSSYNSPLHF.

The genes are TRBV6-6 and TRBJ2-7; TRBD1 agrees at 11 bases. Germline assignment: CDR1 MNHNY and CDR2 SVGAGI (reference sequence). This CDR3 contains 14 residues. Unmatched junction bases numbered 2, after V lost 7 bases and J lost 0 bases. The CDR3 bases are TGTGCCAGCACCGGGACAGGGGGCTCCTACGAGCAGTACTTC. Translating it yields CASTGTGGSYEQYF.

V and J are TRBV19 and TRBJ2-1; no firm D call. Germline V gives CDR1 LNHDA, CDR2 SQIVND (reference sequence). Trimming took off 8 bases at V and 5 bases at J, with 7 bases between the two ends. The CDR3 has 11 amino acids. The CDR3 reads CASRRDNEQFF. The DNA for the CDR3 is TGTGCCAGTCGGAGAGACAATGAGCAGTTCTTC.

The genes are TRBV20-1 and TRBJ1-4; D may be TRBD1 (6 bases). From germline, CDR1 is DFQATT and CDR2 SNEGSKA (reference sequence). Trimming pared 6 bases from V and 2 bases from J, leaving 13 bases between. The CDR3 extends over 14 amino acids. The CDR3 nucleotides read TGCAGTGCCAGTAGGGGGTCCACTAATGAAAAACTGTTTTTT. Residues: CSASRGSTNEKLFF.

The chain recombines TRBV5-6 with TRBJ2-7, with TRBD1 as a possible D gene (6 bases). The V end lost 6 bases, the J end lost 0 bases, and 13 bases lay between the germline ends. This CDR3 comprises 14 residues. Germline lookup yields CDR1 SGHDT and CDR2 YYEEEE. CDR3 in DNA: TGTGCCAGCACAGGGGATTTTAGCTCCTACGAGCAGTACTTC. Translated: CASTGDFSSYEQYF.

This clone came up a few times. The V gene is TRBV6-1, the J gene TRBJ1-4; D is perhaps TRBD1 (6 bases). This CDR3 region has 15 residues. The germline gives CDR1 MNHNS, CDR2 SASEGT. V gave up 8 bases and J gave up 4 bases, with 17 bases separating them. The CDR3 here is CASLTRGSINEKLFF. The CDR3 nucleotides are TGTGCCAGCCTAACCAGGGGCTCTATTAATGAAAAACTGTTTTTT.